This entry concerns a single T cell receptor beta chain. The target antigen is unknown. V dropped 7 bases and J dropped 0 bases, with 14 bases sitting between them. Germline assignment: CDR1 LNHDA and CDR2 SQIVND (reference sequence). This CDR3 is 15 amino acids long. Unique molecular identifiers were built into the TCR beta cDNA libraries. Yield was roughly 0.5 million cDNA molecules from around 1 to 9.1 million T cells. Each CDR3 protein gets one entry after TCRdb re-called the PCR reads with MiXCR. In the table there are around 400,000 distinct CDR3 sequences, approximately 38% of which are singletons. This record comes from a study of post-analysis software for immune sequencing data. General study results and limits: Patients carried several TRBV segments more frequently than controls did, and TRBV5-6, TRBV5-1 and TRBV20-1 were among them.

The chain carries TRBV19 and TRBJ2-3, with D possibly matching TRBD1 (6 bases). Material: blood. The clonotype comes from a girl aged 2-15 years with multiple sclerosis. The chain's CDR3 is CASTPGDSSTDTQYF. The CDR3 DNA reads TGTGCCAGTACCCCAGGGGATTCTAGCACAGATACGCAGTATTTT. The whole variable domain, remainder taken from reference TRBV19 and TRBJ2-3, is DGGITQSPKYLFRKEGQNVTLSCEQNLNHDAMYWYRQDPGQGLRLIYYSQIVNDFQKGDIAEGYSVSREKKESFPLTVTSAQKNPTAFYLCASTPGDSSTDTQYFGPGTRLTVL.